This T cell receptor (beta chain) was documented in a study of T cell responses to AZD1222 COVID-19 vaccine. The wider study: Doses given second, at about 4 or about 12 weeks, were pooled. Study outcomes and limitations: Recipients of AZD1222 seropositive at baseline numbered only 6 or 7. Spike-specific TCR breadth and depth rose after two AZD1222 doses.

Remarks on this clone: Antigen unknown.

Assay: immunoSEQ multiplex PCR; the TCRdb copy retains only in-frame clones and omits some. The sample lists 110,000 to 150,000 clones, 80% to 90% occurring once. Deletions cut 5 bases from V and 5 bases from J, with 10 bases between. The CDR3 length is 12 residues. The material was peripheral blood, obtained on day 0 of AZD1222 vaccination. This TCR derives from an adult in good health. The chain couples TRBV12-3 or TRBV12-4 to TRBJ2-7; no clear D. The CDR3, as DNA: TGTGCCAGCAGTCTCCCAGATAACGAGCAGTACTTC. This translates into CASSLPDNEQYF.